The sample holds a few counts of the clone carrying this T cell receptor (beta chain). Its target is not known. V trimming: 3 bases; J trimming: 3 bases; junction bases outside the gene matches: 1. Germline CDR1 reads ENHRY; CDR2 reads SYGVKD. This CDR3 is 13 amino acids long. Stable hyperthyroidism: no ophthalmopathy progression over 18 months of follow-up. The data are from a study of T cells in Graves' hyperthyroidism and ophthalmopathy. Points from the study as a whole: Expanded thyroid clonotypes (above 0.001) were mostly also found in blood.

Amplified TCR beta CDR3 regions came from RNA transcripts. First-round RT-PCR with HTBI primers amplified the TCR CDR3 region. TCRdb analysed the multiplex PCR reads with MiXCR anew, one entry per CDR3 protein. The sample lists roughly 700,000 distinct CDR3 sequences; around 15% were seen once. V usage is TRBV10-3 and J usage is TRBJ2-7; 8 bases match TRBD1. The clonotype originates from a woman between 18 and 30 years old with Graves' hyperthyroidism. The sequencing sample was made of blood. The CDR3 bases are TGTGCCATCAGTGAAGGGACAGGCTACGAGCAGTACTTC. Its translation is CAISEGTGYEQYF.